This TCR beta chain was sequenced in a study of T cell repertoires in cytomegalovirus infection. TCRdb recomputed calls from the reads with MiXCR, one row per CDR3 protein. The sample lists 75,000 to 100,000 distinct CDR3 sequences; around 28% were seen once. Germline V gene data show CDR1 as SGHVS and CDR2 as FNYEAQ. This CDR3 comprises 15 residues. V trimming: 2 bases; J trimming: 5 bases; junction bases outside the gene matches: 5. Study-level points and caveats: The cumulative frequency of public TCR beta families identified carriers of CMV plus the relevant HLA.

The sample holds many counts of this clonotype. Its specificity is unknown. The starting material was CD8+ T cells from cultured PBMCs, obtained from culture after CMV antigen stimulation. The chain couples TRBV7-6 to TRBJ1-5, with 8 positions matching TRBD1. The sequence came from a human donor in good health (CMV status not recorded). Some clones in this sample may be carry-over from other donors' samples. CDR3 bases: TGTGCCAGCAGCTTATGGGCAGGGGGCGATCAGCCCCAGCATTTT. This gives the protein CASSLWAGGDQPQHF.